This T cell receptor (beta chain) was sequenced for a study of blood T cell repertoires in COVID-19. Using immunoSEQ multiplex PCR, the repertoire was profiled, and TCRdb retains in-frame clones only, with some absent. The data hold 200,000 to 250,000 clones, with around four fifths observed a single time. Germline V gives CDR1 SQVTM, CDR2 ANQGSEA. The V gene end was trimmed by 5 bases and the J gene end by 7 bases; junction bases not matched to a gene: 11. The CDR3 consists of 14 residues. Everyone who took part was roughly 18 to 89 years old, and they came from about 23 US areas. The sequenced sample consisted of PBMCs or T cells enriched from blood (not recorded which). The source is a middle-aged man who had recovered from COVID-19. The chain employs TRBV29-1 and TRBJ1-1; the match to TRBD1 covers 9 bases. CDR3 nucleotides: TGCAGCGTTCCCTCCCCTGGACAGGGGCGTGAAGCTTTCTTT. It translates to CSVPSPGQGREAFF.